A selection of T cell receptor beta chains follows, all from one sample in a study of blood T cells in healthy people across ages. A single record per CDR3 protein comes from TCRdb applying MiXCR to the 5' RACE reads. This sample yields around 990,000 distinct CDR3 sequences, of which approximately 26% are seen a single time; less than 0.75% belongs to the top ten. These same data were also listed under a study on T cells of mothers and their children.

The sequencing input was blood. Receptor source: a girl aged 2 to 9 in good health. The CDR3 runs from the conserved cysteine through the conserved F or W.

>TRBV5-1|TRBJ2-7
CASTPSQLGYEQYF
>TRBV5-6|TRBJ2-3
CASSLVIQTDTQYF
>TRBV11-2|NA
CASSGRTARYEQYF
>TRBV28|NA
CASSSLAGEFYNEQFF
>TRBV29-1|TRBJ2-7
CSVEGGVGAPVYEQYF
>TRBV29-1|TRBJ1-2
CSVGGSANYGYTF
>TRBV4-3|TRBJ2-2
CASSQDPAGTGAGELFF
>TRBV7-2|TRBJ2-5
CASSLYPQLAEGQETQYF
>TRBV3-1|TRBJ2-7
CASSHSAGGPYEQYF
>TRBV7-6|TRBJ2-6
CASSLGRSPGANVLTF
>TRBV7-6|NA
CASSFSRSGEQYF
>TRBV29-1|TRBJ2-3
CSVTGSGADAQYF
>TRBV3-1|TRBJ1-2
CASSQETGLTYGYTF
>TRBV7-3|TRBJ2-5
CASSQGQNYQETQYF
>TRBV7-9|TRBJ2-4
CASSLNRGRNIQYF
>TRBV5-1|TRBJ2-5
CASSLVQGGETQYF
>TRBV6-6|TRBJ1-1
CASSLTGAQGSEAFF
>TRBV12-3/TRBV12-4|TRBJ1-5
CASTYSGTGGQPQHF
>TRBV2|TRBJ2-1
CASSEIERESNNEQFF
>TRBV4-3|TRBJ1-6
CASSQVEVQSSYNSPLHF
>TRBV6-1|TRBJ2-5
CASSLGGDRELREGETQYF
>TRBV7-2|TRBJ2-3
CASSPLFADTQYF
>TRBV5-1|TRBJ2-3
CASSSGDYTDTQYF
>TRBV5-1|TRBJ2-1
CASSSTPPEYNEQFF
>TRBV19|TRBJ2-4
CASSIMGLAEAKNIQYF
>TRBV12-3/TRBV12-4|TRBJ2-7
CASSLAPVGAYEQYF
>TRBV9|TRBJ2-5
CASSVGAFQETQYF
>TRBV7-2|NA
CASSQLAGAYEQYF
>TRBV5-1|NA
CASSPRGDPRWNEQFF